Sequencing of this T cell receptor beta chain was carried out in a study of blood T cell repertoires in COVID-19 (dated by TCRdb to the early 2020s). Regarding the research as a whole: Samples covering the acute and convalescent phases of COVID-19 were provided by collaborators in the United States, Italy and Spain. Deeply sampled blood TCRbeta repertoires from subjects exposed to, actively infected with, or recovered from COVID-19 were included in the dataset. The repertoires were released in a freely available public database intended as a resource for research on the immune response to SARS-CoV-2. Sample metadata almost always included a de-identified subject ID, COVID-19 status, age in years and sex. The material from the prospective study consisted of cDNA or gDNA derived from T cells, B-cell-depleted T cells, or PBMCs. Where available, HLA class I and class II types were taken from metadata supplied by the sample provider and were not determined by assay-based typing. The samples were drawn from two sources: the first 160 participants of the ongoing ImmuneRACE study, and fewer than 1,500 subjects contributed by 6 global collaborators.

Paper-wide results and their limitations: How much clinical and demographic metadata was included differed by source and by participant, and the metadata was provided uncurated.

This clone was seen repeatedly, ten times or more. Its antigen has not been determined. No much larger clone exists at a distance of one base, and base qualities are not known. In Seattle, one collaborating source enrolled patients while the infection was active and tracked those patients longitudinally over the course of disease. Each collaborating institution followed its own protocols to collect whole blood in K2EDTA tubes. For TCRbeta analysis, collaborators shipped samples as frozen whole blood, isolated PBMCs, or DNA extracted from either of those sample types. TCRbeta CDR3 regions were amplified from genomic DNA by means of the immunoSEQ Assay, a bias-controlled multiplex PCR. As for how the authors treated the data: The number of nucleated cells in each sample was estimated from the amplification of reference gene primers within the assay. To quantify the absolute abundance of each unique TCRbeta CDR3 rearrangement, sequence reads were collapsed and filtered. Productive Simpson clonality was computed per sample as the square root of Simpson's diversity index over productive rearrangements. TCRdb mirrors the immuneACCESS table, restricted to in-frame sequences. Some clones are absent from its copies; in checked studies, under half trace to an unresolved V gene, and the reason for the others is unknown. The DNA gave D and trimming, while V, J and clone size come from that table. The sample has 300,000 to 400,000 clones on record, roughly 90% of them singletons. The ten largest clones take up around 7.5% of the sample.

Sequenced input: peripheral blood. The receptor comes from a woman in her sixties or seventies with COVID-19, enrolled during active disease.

The CDR3 reads as follows: CASSIGQGGTDTQYF. DNA sequence: TGTGCCAGTAGTATTGGGCAGGGGGGCACAGATACGCAGTATTTT. This receptor chain uses TRBV19 and TRBJ2-3, with 7 middle bases fitting TRBD1. From a lookup of the germline V gene (reference sequence), CDR1 and CDR2 are LNHDA and SQIVND. The CDR3 goes from the cysteine to the phenylalanine over 15 residues. Solely the CDR3 DNA is kept, with 45 bases framed from the first base. Trimming removed 3 bases from V and 1 base from J; the gene matches leave 4 bases unexplained.